The 21 T cell receptor beta chains below all came from one sample that was sequenced in a study of T cells in Graves' hyperthyroidism and ophthalmopathy. Template material for amplifying TCR beta CDR3 regions consisted of RNA transcripts. First-round RT-PCR of the TCR CDR3 relied on the HTBI primer set. TCRdb ran MiXCR on the multiplex PCR reads and lists one entry per CDR3 protein. In the table there are under 250,000 distinct CDR3 sequences, approximately 23% of which are singletons. Source material: blood. The receptors were gathered from a woman in her thirties or forties with Graves' ophthalmopathy.

This clonotype came up many times. The gene calls are TRBV6-2 or TRBV6-3 and TRBJ2-7; 8 positions match TRBD2. The J segment lost 7 bases and the V segment lost 2 bases, leaving 16 bases of the junction unmatched. This CDR3 has 17 amino acids. In germline, CDR1 is MNHEY, CDR2 SVGEGT. In DNA form, the CDR3 reads TGTGCCAGCAGTTACCCTGCTATGGGAGCTACGGGAGGGGAGCAGTACTTC. This gives the protein CASSYPAMGATGGEQYF.

This clonotype was observed at least ten times. V gene TRBV28 combines with J gene TRBJ2-3; TRBD2 aligns across 10 bases. The CDR3 has 15 residues. With V trimmed by 3 bases and J by 1 base, 1 base remained unmatched. Germline assignment: CDR1 MDHEN and CDR2 SYDVKM. CDR3 sequence (DNA): TGTGCCAGCAGTTTTGGGACTAGCGGCACAGATACGCAGTATTTT. It translates to CASSFGTSGTDTQYF.

This clonotype has ten or more counts. This chain connects TRBV3-1 to TRBJ2-5; 12 bases map to TRBD2. The CDR3 is 16 amino acids. Germline V CDR1 and CDR2: LGHDT, YNNKEL (reference sequence). V shed 5 bases and J 6 bases; nucleotides not matched to a gene: 10. CDR3 nucleotides: TGTGCCAGCAGCTCCCGACTAGCGGGAGCTACACAGACCCAGTACTTC. Its translation is CASSSRLAGATQTQYF.

This clonotype was counted many times. The V gene is TRBV6-5, the J gene TRBJ2-7; 7 nucleotides line up with TRBD2. The CDR3 is 15 amino acids. Germline lookup yields CDR1 MNHEY and CDR2 SVGAGI. V shed 4 bases, J shed 2 bases, and the junction held 8 bases outside the gene matches. The CDR3 sequence: CASSLAGRRPYEQYF. CDR3 nucleotides: TGTGCCAGCAGTTTAGCGGGTCGTAGACCCTACGAGCAGTACTTC.

In this sample, this clonotype turned up many times. J is TRBJ1-3 and V is TRBV9; D not resolved. The CDR3 loop spans 14 amino acids. CDR1 and CDR2 from the germline V gene are SGDLS and YYNGEE. V was trimmed by 1 base and J by 4 bases, leaving 9 bases between them. The CDR3 here is CASSVSSAGNTIYF. In DNA, the CDR3 is TGTGCCAGCAGCGTATCCTCAGCCGGAAACACCATATATTTT.

In this sample, this clonotype turned up a few times. This rearrangement joins TRBV14 to TRBJ1-6; D may be TRBD1 (5 bases). The CDR3 sequence is 14 residues long. V lost 2 bases to trimming and J lost 10 bases, with 12 bases between them. Germline V gene sequence: CDR1 SGHDN, CDR2 FVKESK. CDR3 in DNA: TGTGCCAGCAGCCAACACGGGGCACGGTCACCCCTCCACTTT. Its translation is CASSQHGARSPLHF. The entire variable domain, with the rest obtained from reference TRBV14 and TRBJ1-6, is as follows: EAGVTQFPSHSVIEKGQTVTLRCDPISGHDNLYWYRRVMGKEIKFLLHFVKESKQDESGMPNNRFLAERTGGTYSTLKVQPAELEDSGVYFCASSQHGARSPLHFGNGTRLTVT.

This clonotype showed up just once. The chain combines TRBV12-3 or TRBV12-4 with TRBJ1-2; D may be TRBD1 (6 bases). This CDR3 is built from 14 residues. Trimming cost V 6 bases and J 8 bases, with 19 bases left between them. Written as DNA, the CDR3 is TGTGCCAGCAGAACCCCGAGCAGGGGCTACGGCTACACCTTC. It translates to CASRTPSRGYGYTF.

This clonotype appeared once. The rearrangement links TRBV6-1 to TRBJ1-1, with 7 bases that match TRBD1. CDR3 length: 15 residues. The germline gives CDR1 MNHNS, CDR2 SASEGT. The V gene end was trimmed by 0 bases and the J gene end by 10 bases; junction bases not matched to a gene: 11. Here the CDR3 reads CASSEATRQGIRAFF. The CDR3 nucleotides are TGTGCCAGCAGTGAAGCAACCAGACAGGGAATTCGAGCTTTCTTT.

Many counts were recorded for this clonotype. The V call is TRBV4-1, the J call TRBJ2-5; TRBD1 agrees at 10 bases. The CDR3 covers 14 residues. Germline V gene lookup returns CDR1 MGHRA and CDR2 YSYEKL. After removal of 4 bases from V and 4 bases from J, the junction contained 3 bases not matched to a gene. The CDR3 protein is CASSLRQGAETQYF. In DNA form, the CDR3 reads TGCGCCAGCAGCCTCCGACAGGGGGCAGAGACCCAGTACTTC.

This clonotype showed up just a few times. A much larger clone lies one base from this, so it may be a read error. V usage is TRBV4-1 and J usage is TRBJ2-5, with no clear D. From germline, CDR1 is MGHRA and CDR2 YSYEKL. The V gene lost 1 base and the J gene lost 4 bases, with 16 bases spanning the gap. This CDR3 region has 16 residues. The CDR3, as DNA: TGCGCCAGCAGCCAAGTCTTTGGCCTATCCCGAGAGACCCAGTACTTC. Translating gives CASSQVFGLSRETQYF.

This clonotype was counted only a few times. V is TRBV24-1 and J is TRBJ2-3; no reliable D call. There are 13 residues in the CDR3. Germline V lookup: CDR1 KGHDR, CDR2 SFDVKD. Between the trimmed V and J ends, which lost 7 bases and 0 bases, there was a span of 7 bases. Here the CDR3 reads CATSGVSTDTQYF. The DNA of the CDR3 is TGTGCCACCAGCGGAGTTAGCACAGATACGCAGTATTTT.

This clonotype came up many times. V is TRBV6-2 or TRBV6-3 and J is TRBJ2-2; D is unresolved. V was trimmed by 3 bases and J by 2 bases, leaving 22 bases between them. The CDR3 consists of 19 residues. Germline V gene lookup returns CDR1 MNHEY and CDR2 SVGEGT. The CDR3 is CASSYTPIVPSLNTGELFF. CDR3 bases: TGTGCCAGCAGTTATACACCAATAGTTCCCTCGCTAAACACCGGGGAGCTGTTTTTT.

This clonotype was detected many times. V is TRBV5-1 and J is TRBJ2-6; D unresolved. Trimming took 2 bases from V and 2 from J, leaving 5 bases between them. Germline CDR1 and CDR2: SGHRS and YFSETQ. This CDR3 contains 14 residues. The CDR3 DNA follows: TGCGCCAGCAGCTTCGACCCTGGGGCCAACGTCCTGACTTTC. Protein product: CASSFDPGANVLTF. The variable domain in full, completed from reference TRBV5-1 and TRBJ2-6, reads KAGVTQTPRYLIKTRGQQVTLSCSPISGHRSVSWYQQTPGQGLQFLFEYFSETQRNKGNFPGRFSGRQFSNSRSEMNVSTLELGDSALYLCASSFDPGANVLTFGAGSRLTVL.

V gene TRBV6-1 combines with J gene TRBJ1-2; TRBD1 agrees at 9 bases. V dropped 6 bases and J dropped 3; count of bases not matched to a gene: 11. This CDR3 has 16 amino acids. Germline V gene lookup returns CDR1 MNHNS and CDR2 SASEGT. The CDR3 here is CASRLFRDREDYGYTF. The CDR3 DNA follows: TGTGCCAGCAGACTATTTCGGGACAGGGAAGACTATGGCTACACCTTC.

This clonotype was recorded many times. The genes are TRBV4-1 and TRBJ1-1, with no clear D. CDR3 length: 15 residues. Trimming shortened V by 0 bases and J by 1 base, and 9 bases separated the two germline ends. Germline V gene data show CDR1 as MGHRA and CDR2 as YSYEKL. CDR3 in DNA: TGCGCCAGCAGCCAAGATCCGAGGGAGAACACTGAAGCTTTCTTT. This encodes CASSQDPRENTEAFF.

The CDR3 loop is CASRPGTGGDEQYF. As DNA, the CDR3 is TGTGCCAGCAGACCCGGGACAGGGGGTGACGAGCAGTACTTC. V and J are TRBV7-9 and TRBJ2-7; 11 positions match TRBD1. Germline V gene sequence: CDR1 SEHNR, CDR2 FQNEAQ (reference sequence). Trimming cost V 6 bases and J 5 bases; bases outside gene matches: 6. The CDR3 spans 14 residues.

J is TRBJ1-3 and V is TRBV28, with 7 bases lining up with TRBD1. The CDR3 totals 14 residues. Germline trimming cut 0 bases from V and 4 bases from J; bases unmatched to any gene: 0. Germline V gene data show CDR1 as MDHEN and CDR2 as SYDVKM. The CDR3, as DNA: TGTGCCAGCAGTTTATGGGGACAGGGAAACACCATATATTTT. Encoded protein: CASSLWGQGNTIYF. Complete variable domain (other parts from reference TRBV28 and TRBJ1-3): DVKVTQSSRYLVKRTGEKVFLECVQDMDHENMFWYRQDPGLGLRLIYFSYDVKMKEKGDIPEGYSVSREKKERFSLILESASTNQTSMYLCASSLWGQGNTIYFGEGSWLTVV.

The count of this clonotype is one. The rearrangement joins TRBV6-5 to TRBJ1-2, with 11 bases fitting TRBD1. This CDR3 has 16 residues. V dropped 4 bases and J dropped 1; count of bases not matched to a gene: 5. Germline V gives CDR1 MNHEY, CDR2 SVGAGI. CDR3 amino acids: CASSFGQGASNYGYTF. DNA of the CDR3: TGTGCCAGCAGTTTCGGACAGGGGGCAAGTAACTATGGCTACACCTTC.

The table lists this clonotype with many counts. V gene TRBV4-2 combines with J gene TRBJ2-5, with a possible D match to TRBD2 (7 bases). Germline V gene data show CDR1 as LGHNA and CDR2 as YNFKEQ. V dropped 7 bases and J dropped 5 bases, with 41 bases sitting between them. The CDR3 loop spans 22 amino acids. The CDR3: CASTRVAGTRPTTAGVFETQYF. CDR3 coding DNA: TGTGCCAGCACCCGAGTAGCCGGGACAAGGCCTACCACGGCGGGAGTTTTCGAGACCCAGTACTTC.

The V call is TRBV6-1, the J call TRBJ1-1, with 7 bases aligning to TRBD1. Germline V gene data show CDR1 as MNHNS and CDR2 as SASEGT. With V trimmed by 3 bases and J by 0 bases, 7 bases remained unmatched. The CDR3 length is 16 residues. The CDR3 bases are TGTGCCAGCAGTGACAGCGGGACAGTGGTGAACACTGAAGCTTTCTTT. Protein: CASSDSGTVVNTEAFF.

This clonotype has a count of ten or more. This chain joins TRBV20-1 and TRBJ2-5; D not resolved. V was cut by 4 bases and J by 5 bases, with 8 bases left in between. CDR1 and CDR2 (germline): DFQATT, SNEGSKA (reference sequence). The CDR3 has 11 amino acids. The CDR3 DNA follows: TGCAGTGCTACCCCCACGGAGACCCAGTACTTC. It yields the protein CSATPTETQYF.